The source of this T cell receptor beta chain is a study of cytotoxic CD8 clonotypes in ibrutinib-treated CLL. Background on the study: Mean values per sample were 250,000 to 300,000 productive templates and more than 90,000 productive rearrangements.

Comment on this clone: The antigen remains undetermined.

Here immunoSEQ multiplex PCR was the method, and the copy in TCRdb shows in-frame clones only, minus some. The repertoire includes over 45,000 clones, roughly three fifths of them detected once, and roughly 20% sits in the top ten. Study results and limitations: Sustained-remission patients were sampled at different times than progressing patients were. Clonality rose at ibrutinib response, held steady in sustained remission, and fell toward baseline at progression.

V was trimmed by 2 bases and J by 0 bases, leaving 5 bases between them. Looked up from germline, CDR1 is MNHEY and CDR2 is SMNVEV (reference sequence). The CDR3 consists of 14 residues. The sequences come from PBMCs, collected after 24 months of ibrutinib treatment. The J gene is TRBJ1-5, the V gene TRBV27; D remains unclear. This receptor was obtained from a human donor with chronic lymphocytic leukemia. The CDR3 reads CASSLRNSNQPQHF. CDR3 sequence (DNA): TGTGCCAGCAGTTTAAGGAATAGCAATCAGCCCCAGCATTTT.